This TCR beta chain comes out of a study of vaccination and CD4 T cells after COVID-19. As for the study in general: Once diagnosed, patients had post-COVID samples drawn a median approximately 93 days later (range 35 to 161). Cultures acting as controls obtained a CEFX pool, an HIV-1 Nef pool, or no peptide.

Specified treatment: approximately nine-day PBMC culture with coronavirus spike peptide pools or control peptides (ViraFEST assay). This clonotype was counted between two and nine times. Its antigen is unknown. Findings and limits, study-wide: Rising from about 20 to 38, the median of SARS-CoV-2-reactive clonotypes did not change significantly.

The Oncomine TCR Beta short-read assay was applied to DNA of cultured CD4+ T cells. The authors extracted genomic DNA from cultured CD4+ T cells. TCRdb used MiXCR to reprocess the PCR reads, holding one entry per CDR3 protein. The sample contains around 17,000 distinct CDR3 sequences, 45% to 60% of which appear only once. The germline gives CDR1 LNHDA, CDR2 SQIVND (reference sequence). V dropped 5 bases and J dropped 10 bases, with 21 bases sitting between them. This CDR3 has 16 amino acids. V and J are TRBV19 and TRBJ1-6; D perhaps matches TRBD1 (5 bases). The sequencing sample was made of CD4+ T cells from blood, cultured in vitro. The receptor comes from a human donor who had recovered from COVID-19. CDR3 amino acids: CASSLVFQGVGSPLHF. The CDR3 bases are TGTGCCAGTAGTCTGGTTTTCCAGGGTGTGGGATCACCCCTCCACTTT. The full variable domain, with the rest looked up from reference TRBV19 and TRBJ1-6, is DGGITQSPKYLFRKEGQNVTLSCEQNLNHDAMYWYRQDPGQGLRLIYYSQIVNDFQKGDIAEGYSVSREKKESFPLTVTSAQKNPTAFYLCASSLVFQGVGSPLHFGNGTRLTVT.